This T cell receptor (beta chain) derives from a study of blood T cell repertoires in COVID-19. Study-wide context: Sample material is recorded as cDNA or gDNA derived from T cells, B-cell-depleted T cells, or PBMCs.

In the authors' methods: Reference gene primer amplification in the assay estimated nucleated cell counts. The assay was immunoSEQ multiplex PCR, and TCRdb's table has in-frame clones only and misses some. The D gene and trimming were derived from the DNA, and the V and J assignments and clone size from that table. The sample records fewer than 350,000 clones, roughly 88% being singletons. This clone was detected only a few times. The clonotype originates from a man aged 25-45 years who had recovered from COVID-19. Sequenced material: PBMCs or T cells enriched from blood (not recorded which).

The CDR3 spells CASSLMDRGRGYTF. The CDR3 DNA follows: TGTGCCAGCAGCTTGATGGACAGGGGGCGCGGCTACACCTTC. The V gene is TRBV7-2, the J gene TRBJ1-2; 11 nucleotides match TRBD1. Losses at the gene ends were 3 bases for V and 8 bases for J; bases not matched to a gene: 5. CDR1 and CDR2 from the germline V gene are SGHTA and FQGNSA. The CDR3 runs 14 residues.